These 5 T cell receptor beta chains were sequenced from one sample in a study of shared clonotypes between healthy human individuals. Profiling relied on immunoSEQ multiplex PCR, and the TCRdb table lists in-frame clones only, not all of them. This sample has more than 1,200,000 clones, with approximately 98.5% found just once. Sequenced: naive CD4+ T cells sorted from blood. Stated subset: CD45RA+ positively selected. Receptors originate from a man under 40 in good health.

The rearrangement joins TRBV5-1 to TRBJ2-1, with 8 bases that match TRBD2. The CDR3 runs 16 residues. The germline CDR1 and CDR2 sequences are SGHRS and YFSETQ. J lost 7 bases, V lost 4 bases, and 13 bases had no gene match. The CDR3 sequence: CASSPGDLAGVNEQFF. CDR3 DNA sequence: TGCGCCAGCAGCCCCGGTGACCTAGCGGGCGTTAATGAGCAGTTCTTC.

This sequence joins TRBV5-1 and TRBJ1-1; 7 bases line up with TRBD1. CDR1 and CDR2 (germline): SGHRS, YFSETQ. After removal of 4 bases from V and 1 base from J, the junction contained 4 bases not matched to a gene. The CDR3 totals 14 residues. The CDR3 region is CASSAGTENTEAFF. CDR3 in DNA: TGCGCCAGCAGCGCAGGGACAGAGAACACTGAAGCTTTCTTT.

The chain uses TRBV29-1 and TRBJ2-5; possible D gene TRBD2, 6 bases. Germline V gives CDR1 SQVTM, CDR2 ANQGSEA. This CDR3 has 13 amino acids. The V and J ends lost 4 bases and 4 bases respectively, with 13 bases between them. The CDR3 is CSVGGTRGETQYF. CDR3 DNA sequence: TGCAGCGTTGGCGGGACCCGGGGAGAGACCCAGTACTTC.

This chain links TRBV15 with TRBJ1-2, with 8 bases matching TRBD1. The J segment lost 8 bases and the V segment lost 3 bases, leaving 11 bases of the junction unmatched. Per germline, CDR1 LNHNV and CDR2 YYDKDF (reference sequence). This CDR3 spans 15 amino acids. For the CDR3, the DNA is TGTGCCACCAGCAGGAGACCCGGGACAGGTAGCGGCTACACCTTC. Translating gives CATSRRPGTGSGYTF.

The gene calls are TRBV18 and TRBJ1-4, with TRBD1 identical over 8 bases. This CDR3 region has 17 residues. Germline V gene sequence: CDR1 KGHSH, CDR2 LQKENI. J was trimmed by 1 base and V by 3 bases; bases with no gene match: 7. The CDR3 DNA follows: TGTGCCAGCTCACCCCCCGGCAGGGGGCGAACTAATGAAAAACTGTTTTTT. Translating gives CASSPPGRGRTNEKLFF. Full variable domain (missing parts from reference TRBV18 and TRBJ1-4): NAGVMQNPRHLVRRRGQEARLRCSPMKGHSHVYWYRQLPEEGLKFMVYLQKENIIDESGMPKERFSAEFPKEGPSILRIQQVVRGDSAAYFCASSPPGRGRTNEKLFFGSGTQLSVL.